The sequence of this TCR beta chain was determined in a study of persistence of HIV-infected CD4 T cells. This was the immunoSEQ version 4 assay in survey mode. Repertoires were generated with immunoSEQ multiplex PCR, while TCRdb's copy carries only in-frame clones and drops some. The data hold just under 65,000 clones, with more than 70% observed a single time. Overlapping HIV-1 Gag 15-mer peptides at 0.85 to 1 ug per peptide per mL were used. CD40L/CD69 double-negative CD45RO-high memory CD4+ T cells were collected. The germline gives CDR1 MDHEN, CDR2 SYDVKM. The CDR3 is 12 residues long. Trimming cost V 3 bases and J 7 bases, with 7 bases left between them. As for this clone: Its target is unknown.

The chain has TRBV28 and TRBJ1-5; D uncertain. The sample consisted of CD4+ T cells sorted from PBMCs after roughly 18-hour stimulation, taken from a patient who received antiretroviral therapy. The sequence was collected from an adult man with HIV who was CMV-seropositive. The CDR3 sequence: CASSFSRQPQHF. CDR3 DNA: TGTGCCAGCAGTTTCTCCCGGCAGCCCCAGCATTTT.